This T cell receptor (beta chain) was observed in a study of type 1 regulatory T cells. The wider study: T-allo10 is an in vitro-generated, Tr1-enriched CD4 T cell product specific for alloantigen. Notes on the study in general: Compared with non-Tr1 cells, Tr1 cells showed a narrower TCR repertoire.

Via MiXCR, TCRdb re-called the reads, giving one row per CDR3 protein. Among about 62,000 distinct CDR3 sequences listed, 62% were seen once. The CDR3 contains 14 residues. The V and J ends lost 8 bases and 4 bases, in that order; junction bases with no gene match: 8. CDR1 SGHAT and CDR2 FQNNGV come from the germline V gene. A word on this clonotype: Its target is not known.

The clonotype comes from a human donor in good health. Material for sequencing was cultured non-Tr1 T cells, either the whole culture or a sorted T cell fraction (not recorded which). This sequence joins TRBV11-2 and TRBJ2-1, with 7 bases lining up with TRBD2. CDR3 sequence (DNA): TGTGCCAGCGGGGCGGCTAGCGGATACAATGAGCAGTTCTTC. This sequence encodes CASGAASGYNEQFF.